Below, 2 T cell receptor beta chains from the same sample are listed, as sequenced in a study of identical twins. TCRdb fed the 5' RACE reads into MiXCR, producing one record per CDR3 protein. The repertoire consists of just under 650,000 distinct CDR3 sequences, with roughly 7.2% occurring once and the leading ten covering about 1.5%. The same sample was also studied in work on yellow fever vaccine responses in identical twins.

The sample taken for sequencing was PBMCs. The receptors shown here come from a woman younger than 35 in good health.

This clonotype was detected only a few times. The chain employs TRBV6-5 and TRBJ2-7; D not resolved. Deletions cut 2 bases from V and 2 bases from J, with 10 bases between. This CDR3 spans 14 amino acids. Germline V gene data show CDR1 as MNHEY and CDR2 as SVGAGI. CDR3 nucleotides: TGTGCCAGCAGTTACGGACGGCAAACCTACGAGCAGTACTTC. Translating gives CASSYGRQTYEQYF.

This CDR3 is CASSQVGQVNVLTF. The CDR3 DNA reads TGCGCCAGCAGCCAAGTGGGACAGGTCAACGTCCTGACTTTC. V and J are TRBV4-1 and TRBJ2-6; 8 bases are shared with TRBD1. CDR1 and CDR2 from the germline V gene are MGHRA and YSYEKL. V was clipped by 1 base and J by 9 bases; unmatched bases: 2. This CDR3 spans 14 amino acids.